The 7 T cell receptor beta chains below were found in one sample sequenced in a study of T cells after yellow fever vaccination. From the 5' RACE reads, TCRdb called clonotypes with MiXCR, one entry per CDR3 protein. The sample lists some 120,000 distinct CDR3 sequences; roughly 10% were seen once. The sample in question was CD8+ T cells sorted from PBMCs, obtained on the day of the yellow fever booster vaccination. The source of these receptors is a man aged 18 to 35 who received the YFV17D yellow fever vaccine.

This clonotype has a single count. A much larger clone differs by one base, so this may be a read error. The chain has TRBV29-1 and TRBJ1-2, with 10 bases that match TRBD1. The CDR3 spans 14 residues. Germline CDR1 and CDR2: SQVTM and ANQGSEA. The V segment lost 2 bases and the J segment 2 bases; nucleotides outside the gene matches: 2. CDR3 sequence reads: CSVEWDRGNYGYTF. Written as DNA, the CDR3 is TGCAGCGTTGAATGGGACAGGGGCAACTATGGCTACACCTTC.

The chain combines TRBV6-2 or TRBV6-3 with TRBJ2-1, with no clear D. CDR1 is MNHEY and CDR2 is SVGEGT in the germline V gene. Trimming left V 6 bases short and J 12 bases short, with 12 bases between. There are 11 residues in the CDR3. The CDR3 nucleotides are TGTGCCAGCAGCCCCGGCGTCGGGCAGTTCTTC. It is translated as CASSPGVGQFF.

This clonotype appeared a few times. V and J are TRBV4-1 and TRBJ2-3; 9 nucleotides match TRBD1. V was pared by 0 bases and J by 5 bases, with 6 bases of the junction left unmatched. Germline V lookup: CDR1 MGHRA, CDR2 YSYEKL. The length of the CDR3 is 16 residues. This CDR3 reads CASSQEGTGRVDTQYF. CDR3 sequence (DNA): TGCGCCAGCAGCCAAGAAGGGACAGGGAGGGTAGATACGCAGTATTTT.

This clonotype was counted many times. The chain uses TRBV20-1 and TRBJ2-5; TRBD2 might be the D (5 bases). The CDR3 spans 12 residues. Trimming stripped 3 bases from V and 2 bases from J, with 7 bases between. Germline CDR1 reads DFQATT; CDR2 reads SNEGSKA (reference sequence). Written as DNA, the CDR3 is TGCAGTGCTAGGACTACTCAAGAGACCCAGTACTTC. Translated: CSARTTQETQYF.

This clonotype was detected ten times or more. The rearrangement joins TRBV12-3 or TRBV12-4 to TRBJ2-1; TRBD1 matches 7 bases. The CDR3 covers 13 residues. J lost 4 bases, V lost 6 bases, and 3 bases had no gene match. DNA of the CDR3: TGTGCCAGCAGCCCGGGACAGTACAATGAGCAGTTCTTC. This encodes CASSPGQYNEQFF.

This clonotype was seen ten or more times. V is TRBV4-1 and J is TRBJ2-7; D gene ambiguous. V was trimmed by 0 bases and J by 4 bases, leaving 4 bases between them. This CDR3 spans 12 amino acids. The V gene's germline CDR1 is MGHRA and CDR2 YSYEKL. The CDR3 DNA is TGCGCCAGCAGCCAAGATCGGTACGAGCAGTACTTC. Translation gives CASSQDRYEQYF.

The sample holds a few counts of this clonotype. The chain couples TRBV19 to TRBJ1-5, with a weak D call TRBD1 (5 bases). Trimming removed 7 bases at V and 0 bases at J, with 13 bases between. The germline CDR1 and CDR2 sequences are LNHDA and SQIVND (reference sequence). The CDR3 totals 15 residues. CDR3 DNA sequence: TGTGCCAGTACCACGACAGTCTATAGCAATCAGCCCCAGCATTTT. It is translated as CASTTTVYSNQPQHF.